Listed below are T cell receptor beta chains from one sample, sequenced in a study of T cells in localized non-small cell lung cancer. The method was immunoSEQ multiplex PCR; TCRdb's version includes in-frame clones alone and lacks a portion of them. The sample yields under 20,000 clones, about 90% seen once. The starting material was peripheral blood, obtained before any cancer treatment. These receptors all come from a woman aged 40-75 years with stage I lung adenocarcinoma. Each CDR3 is given with its conserved first and last residue. The D gene is left open where the match is weak. Expanded clones get a size class; other rows say once, few or many, or leave the size out.

j_gene,d_gene,v_gene,abundance,CDR3nt,CDR3aa
TRBJ2-5,TRBD2,TRBV11-3,once,TGTGCCAGCAGCAAGGGACTAGCGGGATCGGGAGAGACCCAGTACTTC,CASSKGLAGSGETQYF
TRBJ2-7,TRBD2,TRBV5-4,.,TGTGCCAGCAGCCCCGGGACTACCTACGAGCAGTACTTC,CASSPGTTYEQYF
TRBJ1-4,TRBD1,TRBV4-1,.,TGCGCCAGCAGCCAAGGGACAGGGGATAGTGAAAAACTGTTTTTT,CASSQGTGDSEKLFF
TRBJ2-6,.,TRBV6-1,.,TGTGCCAGCAGTGAATCTGGGGGTGATGGGGCCAACGTCCTGACTTTC,CASSESGGDGANVLTF
TRBJ2-3,.,TRBV18,.,TGTGCCAGCTCACCGGCTAGCGCCTACACAGATACGCAGTATTTT,CASSPASAYTDTQYF
TRBJ2-7,.,TRBV5-1,.,TGCGCCAGCAGCTTGGACGGGTATTCCTACGAGCAGTACTTC,CASSLDGYSYEQYF
TRBJ2-7,.,TRBV4-2,.,TGTGCCAGCAGCCAAGAGTGGGGGCCCTACGAGCAGTACTTC,CASSQEWGPYEQYF
TRBJ2-2,.,TRBV7-9,.,TGTGCCAGCAGCTTCCCCGGGTGGGACACCGGGGAGCTGTTTTTT,CASSFPGWDTGELFF
TRBJ1-2,TRBD1,TRBV10-2,.,TGCGCCAGCAGTGAGGCCCGGGACAGGCAGGGCTACACCTTC,CASSEARDRQGYTF
TRBJ1-1,TRBD1,TRBV5-1,.,TGCGCCAGCAGCTTGGGGTCAGGGGGTACTGAAGCTTTCTTT,CASSLGSGGTEAFF
TRBJ2-3,.,TRBV7-9,.,TGTGCCAGCACCTATACGGGCAGGCCAAGCACAGATACGCAGTATTTT,CASTYTGRPSTDTQYF
TRBJ2-5,.,TRBV5-1,.,TGCGCCAGCAGCTACCCTGCTCAGCTAGAGGACCAAGAGACCCAGTACTTC,CASSYPAQLEDQETQYF
TRBJ2-5,TRBD1,TRBV11-3,few,TGTGCCAGCAGCTCCGCGACAGGGGGAGAGACCCAGTACTTC,CASSSATGGETQYF
TRBJ2-7,TRBD2,TRBV5-4,.,TGTGCCAGCAGCGTCTCGACTAGCGGCCACTACGAGCAGTACTTC,CASSVSTSGHYEQYF
TRBJ1-4,.,TRBV5-8,.,TGTGCCAGCAGCTCCGGGACGGCAACTAATGAAAAACTGTTTTTT,CASSSGTATNEKLFF